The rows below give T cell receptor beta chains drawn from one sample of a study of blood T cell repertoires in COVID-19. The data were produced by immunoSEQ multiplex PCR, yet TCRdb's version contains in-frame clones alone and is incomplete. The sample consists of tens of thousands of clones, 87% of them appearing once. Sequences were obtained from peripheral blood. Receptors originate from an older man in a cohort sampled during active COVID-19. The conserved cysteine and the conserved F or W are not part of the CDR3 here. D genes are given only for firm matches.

AWSRDRVGGYT	TRBD1	TRBV30
ASSLAFLAGQETQY	-	TRBV11-2
ASSLDRAANQPQH	-	TRBV7-2
ASSGGGGRTDTQY	-	TRBV25-1
ASSLDSSRSGYT	-	TRBV5-1
ASSGDRGGTEAF	TRBD1	TRBV25-1
ASSRDGTSRHNEQF	TRBD2	TRBV18
ASSFGQGAGEKLF	TRBD1	TRBV2
ASSLQGNTGELF	-	TRBV3-1/TRBV3-2
ASSIRGRGNTIY	-	TRBV19
ASSQQGTDTQY	-	TRBV4-1
ASSPPGLMNTEAF	-	TRBV7-9
ASSLTGRNTEAF	-	TRBV3-1/TRBV3-2
ASSLTTGGRNTEAF	TRBD1	TRBV7-9
ASRKEGGSTDTQY	-	TRBV5-1
ASSDTAGYQPQH	-	TRBV10-2
ASSLVGASNQPQH	-	TRBV5-8
ASSLGQTEKLF	-	TRBV5-1
ASSSGGRTDTQY	-	TRBV7-2
ASRTGNQPQH	TRBD1	TRBV6-5
AISESQDSQETQY	-	TRBV10-3
ASSPPLTGGAGTQY	TRBD1	TRBV18
ASSLDGQGYNEQF	TRBD1	TRBV5-1
ASSNLDRPNTEAF	-	TRBV5-1
ASSPGQGASGYT	TRBD1	TRBV4-3
ASSQDYGNTEAF	-	TRBV4-1
AWSTVSGNTIY	-	TRBV30
ASSDRVTGELF	-	TRBV10-1
ASSVGFTPYNSPLH	-	TRBV9
ASSQGQGNTEAF	TRBD1	TRBV7-9
ASSPRQGSYT	TRBD1	TRBV5-6
ASSQLVNQETQY	-	TRBV4-1
ASSLRGYNQPQH	-	TRBV19
ASSPGLIKETQY	-	TRBV7-9
ASSRPASNNSPLH	-	TRBV4-2